The 19 T cell receptor beta chains reported below all come from one sample, sequenced in a study of T cell responses to AZD1222 COVID-19 vaccine. Produced via immunoSEQ multiplex PCR; TCRdb's table is partial and in-frame only. Of tens of thousands of clones in the sample, roughly 89% were seen once. Sequencing used peripheral blood, obtained on day 0 of AZD1222 vaccination. The receptors were sampled from an adult in good health.

This clone showed up just once. This chain uses TRBV6-1 with TRBJ1-2; D is undetermined. The CDR3 has 13 residues. V dropped 3 bases and J dropped 1 base, with 6 bases sitting between them. Germline loops: CDR1 MNHNS, CDR2 SASEGT. CDR3 loop: CASSEQINYGYTF. Written as DNA, the CDR3 is TGTGCCAGCAGTGAGCAGATTAACTATGGCTACACCTTC.

This chain uses TRBV7-9 with TRBJ1-1; 7 bases are a match to TRBD1. Germline V lookup: CDR1 SEHNR, CDR2 FQNEAQ (reference sequence). V lost 5 bases, J lost 1 base, and 7 bases stayed unmatched. The CDR3 spans 15 residues. CDR3 coding DNA: TGTGCCAGCAGCAAGGGGGCGTCGGGGAACACTGAAGCTTTCTTT. It translates to CASSKGASGNTEAFF.

The chain carries TRBV6-6 and TRBJ1-3, with no clear D. The germline V gene encodes CDR1 MNHNY and CDR2 SVGAGI (reference sequence). Trimming cost V 2 bases and J 2 bases, with 10 bases left between them. CDR3 length: 15 amino acids. This chain's CDR3 is CASSYPPAPGNTIYF. CDR3 bases: TGTGCCAGCAGTTACCCTCCAGCTCCTGGAAACACCATATATTTT.

This clone was recorded a few times. The CDR3 DNA follows: TGTGCCACCTCCGGGACAGGGATTAACAATGAGCAGTTCTTC. It encodes CATSGTGINNEQFF. The chain links TRBV24-1 to TRBJ2-1; 9 positions match TRBD1. The CDR3 loop spans 14 amino acids. V shed 9 bases and J 5 bases; nucleotides not matched to a gene: 7. The germline gives CDR1 KGHDR, CDR2 SFDVKD.

This rearrangement joins TRBV19 to TRBJ1-5, with 7 bases aligning to TRBD1. The germline V gene encodes CDR1 LNHDA and CDR2 SQIVND (reference sequence). Trimming cost V 5 bases and J 6 bases; bases outside gene matches: 4. The CDR3 is made up of 13 amino acids. The CDR3 DNA follows: TGTGCCAGTAGTGTACAGGGGAGTCAGCCCCAGCATTTT. This codes for CASSVQGSQPQHF. Supplemented by reference TRBV19 and TRBJ1-5, the full variable domain reads DGGITQSPKYLFRKEGQNVTLSCEQNLNHDAMYWYRQDPGQGLRLIYYSQIVNDFQKGDIAEGYSVSREKKESFPLTVTSAQKNPTAFYLCASSVQGSQPQHFGDGTRLSIL.

The rearrangement joins TRBV5-1 to TRBJ1-2; D may be TRBD1 (6 bases). Germline V lookup: CDR1 SGHRS, CDR2 YFSETQ. This CDR3 is 16 amino acids long. V dropped 4 bases and J dropped 1 base, with 17 bases sitting between them. This CDR3 is CASSQEGQPFNYGYTF. CDR3 nucleotide sequence: TGCGCCAGCAGCCAGGAAGGACAGCCCTTTAACTATGGCTACACCTTC.

Concerning this clone: The identical CDR3 is also encoded by other nucleotide sequences in the sample. This chain connects TRBV7-3 to TRBJ2-2; D gene uncertain. The CDR3 extends over 14 amino acids. Trimming removed 0 bases from V and 7 bases from J, with 9 bases in between. Germline assignment: CDR1 SGHTA and CDR2 FQGTGA. The CDR3 protein is CASSLTPEIGELFF. In DNA form, the CDR3 reads TGTGCCAGCAGCTTAACCCCAGAAATCGGGGAGCTGTTTTTT. The variable domain in full, completed from reference TRBV7-3 and TRBJ2-2, reads GAGVSQTPSNKVTEKGKYVELRCDPISGHTALYWYRQSLGQGPEFLIYFQGTGAADDSGLPNDRFFAVRPEGSVSTLKIQRTERGDSAVYLCASSLTPEIGELFFGEGSRLTVL.

The chain uses TRBV12-3 or TRBV12-4 and TRBJ1-5, with 7 bases that match TRBD1. CDR3 length: 13 residues. Trimming at V came to 7 bases and at J to 6 bases, leaving 6 bases not matched to a gene. CDR3 DNA: TGTGCCAGCACCCAGGGGGGGTTTCAGCCCCAGCATTTT. Its translation is CASTQGGFQPQHF.

The chain joins TRBV7-2 to TRBJ1-5; tentatively, D is TRBD1 (5 bases). Trimming took off 7 bases at V and 2 bases at J, with 18 bases between the two ends. The V gene's germline CDR1 is SGHTA and CDR2 FQGNSA. This CDR3 is 16 amino acids long. CDR3 residues: CASTTTRRGGNQPQHF. The CDR3 coding sequence is TGTGCCAGCACCACGACCCGGAGGGGTGGCAATCAGCCCCAGCATTTT.

The chain carries TRBV27 and TRBJ2-1; 11 nucleotides match TRBD2. V was clipped by 8 bases and J by 6 bases; unmatched bases: 3. CDR3 size: 13 residues. Looked up from germline, CDR1 is MNHEY and CDR2 is SMNVEV (reference sequence). The CDR3 spells CASRLAGPNEQFF. Here the CDR3 DNA reads TGTGCCAGCCGACTAGCGGGACCCAATGAGCAGTTCTTC.

The chain uses TRBV21-1 and TRBJ1-6; the listed D gene, TRBD1, was not tested against the DNA. TRBV21-1 is described as a pseudogene. There are 15 residues in the CDR3. The CDR3 DNA follows: TGTGCCAGCAGCAACACGGACAGGAATAATTCACCCCTCCACTTT. Translation: CASSNTDRNNSPLHF.

The J gene is TRBJ1-1, the V gene TRBV5-1, with D possibly TRBD1 on 5 matching bases. Germline V lookup: CDR1 SGHRS, CDR2 YFSETQ. This CDR3 is built from 17 residues. With 0 bases removed from V and 4 bases from J, the gap between germline ends came to 19 bases. This chain's CDR3 is CASSLAARGRIGTEAFF. CDR3 DNA: TGCGCCAGCAGCTTGGCGGCGCGGGGCAGAATCGGCACTGAAGCTTTCTTT.

The V and J genes are TRBV21-1 and TRBJ2-7; TRBD2 is the table's D call, not checked against the DNA. TRBV21-1 is labeled a pseudogene. The CDR3 is 14 residues long. The CDR3 spells CASSNGSGDYEQYF. CDR3 sequence (DNA): TGTGCCAGCAGCAATGGCAGCGGAGATTACGAGCAGTACTTC.

This chain connects TRBV7-9 to TRBJ2-5, with D possibly matching TRBD2 (6 bases). Trimming cost V 0 bases and J 3 bases, with 11 bases left between them. The CDR3 loop spans 15 amino acids. CDR1 is SEHNR, CDR2 FQNEAQ, per germline (reference sequence). The CDR3, as DNA: TGTGCCAGCAGCTTAGCTGGGGGAGGTAAAGAGACCCAGTACTTC. Translating it yields CASSLAGGGKETQYF.

V and J are TRBV19 and TRBJ1-4; 8 bases line up with TRBD1. In germline, CDR1 is LNHDA, CDR2 SQIVND (reference sequence). The CDR3 totals 16 residues. Losses at the gene ends were 6 bases for V and 5 bases for J; bases not matched to a gene: 11. CDR3 coding DNA: TGTGCCAGTAGGTTCTCGCAGGGGGCTAAAAATGAAAAACTGTTTTTT. Translating it yields CASRFSQGAKNEKLFF. Filled out from reference TRBV19 and TRBJ1-4, the complete variable domain reads DGGITQSPKYLFRKEGQNVTLSCEQNLNHDAMYWYRQDPGQGLRLIYYSQIVNDFQKGDIAEGYSVSREKKESFPLTVTSAQKNPTAFYLCASRFSQGAKNEKLFFGSGTQLSVL.

This clone appeared once. V is TRBV10-3 and J is TRBJ2-2; no clear D gene. The V end lost 8 bases, the J end lost 1 base, and 17 bases lay between the germline ends. CDR1 and CDR2 (germline): ENHRY, SYGVKD. The CDR3 loop spans 16 amino acids. CDR3 DNA: TGTGCCATCCCATCCGGCAATCAGTGGAACACCGGGGAGCTGTTTTTT. It specifies CAIPSGNQWNTGELFF.

The V and J genes are TRBV4-3 and TRBJ1-6; possibly TRBD1 for D (5 bases). V was shortened by 0 bases and J by 14 bases, with 14 bases between the two germline ends. This CDR3 contains 14 residues. Germline-derived CDR1 and CDR2 are LGHNA and YSLEER. The chain's CDR3 is CASSQERAGRTLHF. CDR3 in DNA: TGCGCCAGCAGCCAAGAAAGAGCGGGACGAACCCTCCACTTT.

The V call is TRBV6-1, the J call TRBJ2-3, with 11 positions matching TRBD2. With 4 bases clipped from V and 2 bases from J, the junction kept 8 bases outside the gene matches. The length of the CDR3 is 17 residues. CDR1 is MNHNS, CDR2 SASEGT, per germline. The CDR3 sequence: CASSGTSGRTYTDTQYF. CDR3 coding DNA: TGTGCCAGCAGTGGGACTAGCGGGCGAACTTACACAGATACGCAGTATTTT.

This sequence joins TRBV6-5 and TRBJ2-2, with unresolved D. Trimming shortened V by 6 bases and J by 5 bases, and 19 bases separated the two germline ends. From germline, CDR1 is MNHEY and CDR2 SVGAGI. This CDR3 comprises 16 residues. Written as DNA, the CDR3 is TGTGCCAGCAGCTACCCCGGCAGGTCCGGGACCGGGGAGCTGTTTTTT. This translates into CASSYPGRSGTGELFF.